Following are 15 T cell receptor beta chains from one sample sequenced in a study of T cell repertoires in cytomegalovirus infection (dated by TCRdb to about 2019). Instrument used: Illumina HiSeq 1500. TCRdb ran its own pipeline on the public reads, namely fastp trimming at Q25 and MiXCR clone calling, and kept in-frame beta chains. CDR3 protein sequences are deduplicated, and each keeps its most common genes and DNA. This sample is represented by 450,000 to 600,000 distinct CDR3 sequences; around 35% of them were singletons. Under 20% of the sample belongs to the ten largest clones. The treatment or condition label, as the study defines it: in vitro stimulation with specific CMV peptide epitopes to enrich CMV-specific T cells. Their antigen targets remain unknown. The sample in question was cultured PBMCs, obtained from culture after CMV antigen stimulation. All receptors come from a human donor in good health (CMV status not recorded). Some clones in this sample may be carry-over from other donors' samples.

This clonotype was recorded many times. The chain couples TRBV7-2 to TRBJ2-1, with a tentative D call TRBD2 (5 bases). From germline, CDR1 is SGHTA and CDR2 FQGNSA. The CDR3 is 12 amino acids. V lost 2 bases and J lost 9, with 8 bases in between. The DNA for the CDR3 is TGTGCCAGCAGCTTACTAGCTAGTGAGCAGTTCTTC. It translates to CASSLLASEQFF.

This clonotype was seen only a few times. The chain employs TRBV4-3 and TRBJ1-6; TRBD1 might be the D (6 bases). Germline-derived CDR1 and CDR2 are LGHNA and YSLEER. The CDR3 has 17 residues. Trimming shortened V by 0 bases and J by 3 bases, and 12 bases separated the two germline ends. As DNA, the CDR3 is TGCGCCAGCAGCCAAGATTTCCTGGACAGCTATAATTCACCCCTCCACTTT. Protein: CASSQDFLDSYNSPLHF.

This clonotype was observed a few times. CDR3 region: CASRPFVTGDNYGYTF. The CDR3 nucleotides read TGTGCCAGCAGGCCCTTTGTGACGGGAGATAACTATGGCTACACCTTC. This chain joins TRBV7-2 and TRBJ1-2; D ambiguous. The CDR3 is made up of 16 amino acids. Germline assignment: CDR1 SGHTA and CDR2 FQGNSA. The ends were cut back, 6 bases at V and 1 base at J, with 18 bases in the middle.

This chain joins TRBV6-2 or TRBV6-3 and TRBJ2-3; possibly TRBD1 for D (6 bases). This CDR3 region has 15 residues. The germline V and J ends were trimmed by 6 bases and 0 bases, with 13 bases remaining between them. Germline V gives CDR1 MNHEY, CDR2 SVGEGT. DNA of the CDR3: TGTGCCAGCAGGCTGCAGGGGCTTAGCACAGATACGCAGTATTTT. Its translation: CASRLQGLSTDTQYF.

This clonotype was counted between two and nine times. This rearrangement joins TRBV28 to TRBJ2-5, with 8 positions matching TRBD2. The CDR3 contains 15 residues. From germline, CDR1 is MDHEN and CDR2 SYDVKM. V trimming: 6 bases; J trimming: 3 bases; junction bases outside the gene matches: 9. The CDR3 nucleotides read TGTGCCAGCAGCCCCCACGGGGGGGTTAAAGAGACCCAGTACTTC. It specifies CASSPHGGVKETQYF. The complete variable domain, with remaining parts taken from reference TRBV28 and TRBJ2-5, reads DVKVTQSSRYLVKRTGEKVFLECVQDMDHENMFWYRQDPGLGLRLIYFSYDVKMKEKGDIPEGYSVSREKKERFSLILESASTNQTSMYLCASSPHGGVKETQYFGPGTRLLVL.

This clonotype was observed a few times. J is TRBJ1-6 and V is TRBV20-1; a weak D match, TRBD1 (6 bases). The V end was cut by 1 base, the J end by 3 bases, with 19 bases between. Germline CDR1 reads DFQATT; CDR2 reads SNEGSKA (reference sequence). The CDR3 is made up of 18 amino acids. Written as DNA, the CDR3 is TGCAGTGCTAGAGGTTTTGGACAGTCGAAAAACTATAATTCACCCCTCCACTTT. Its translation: CSARGFGQSKNYNSPLHF.

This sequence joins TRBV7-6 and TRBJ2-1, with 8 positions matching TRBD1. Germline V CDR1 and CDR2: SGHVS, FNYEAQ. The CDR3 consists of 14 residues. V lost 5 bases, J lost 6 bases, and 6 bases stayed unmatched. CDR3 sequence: CASSPWTGFNEQFF. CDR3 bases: TGTGCCAGCAGCCCTTGGACAGGGTTCAATGAGCAGTTCTTC.

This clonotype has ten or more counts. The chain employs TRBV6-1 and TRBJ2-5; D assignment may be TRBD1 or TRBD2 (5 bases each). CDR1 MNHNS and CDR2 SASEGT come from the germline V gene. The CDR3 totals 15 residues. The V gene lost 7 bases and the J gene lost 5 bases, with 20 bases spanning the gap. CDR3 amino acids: CASTPGRQGRETQYF. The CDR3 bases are TGTGCCAGCACCCCCGGACGGCAGGGACGGGAGACCCAGTACTTC.

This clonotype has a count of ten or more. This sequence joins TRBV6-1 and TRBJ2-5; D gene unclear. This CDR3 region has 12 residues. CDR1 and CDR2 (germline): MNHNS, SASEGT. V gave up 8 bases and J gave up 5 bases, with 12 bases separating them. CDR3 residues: CASSPIWETQYF. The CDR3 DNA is TGTGCCAGCTCCCCGATCTGGGAGACCCAGTACTTC.

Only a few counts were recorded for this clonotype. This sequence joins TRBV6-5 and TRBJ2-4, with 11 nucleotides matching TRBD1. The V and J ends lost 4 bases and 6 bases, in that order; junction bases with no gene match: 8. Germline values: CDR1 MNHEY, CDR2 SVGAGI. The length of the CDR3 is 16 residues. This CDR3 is CASSFLGQGAPNIQYF. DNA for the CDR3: TGTGCCAGCAGTTTCCTTGGACAGGGGGCTCCAAACATTCAGTACTTC.

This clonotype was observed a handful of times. The CDR3 region has the DNA TGTGCCAGCAGCTTCATGCGGGACTACGAGCAGTACGTC. Amino acid sequence: CASSFMRDYEQYV. The rearrangement joins TRBV7-2 to TRBJ2-7; a weak D match, TRBD2 (6 bases). CDR1 is SGHTA, CDR2 FQGNSA, per germline. The V end lost 3 bases, the J end lost 3 bases, and 9 bases lay between the germline ends. The CDR3 contains 13 residues.

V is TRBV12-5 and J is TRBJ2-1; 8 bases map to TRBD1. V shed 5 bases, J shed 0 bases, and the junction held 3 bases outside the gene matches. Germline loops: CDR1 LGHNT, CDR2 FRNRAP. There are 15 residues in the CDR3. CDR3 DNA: TGTGCTAGTGGTCGGGGGACAGGCTCCTACAATGAGCAGTTCTTC. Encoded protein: CASGRGTGSYNEQFF. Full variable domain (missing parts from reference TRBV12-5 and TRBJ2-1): DARVTQTPRHKVTEMGQEVTMRCQPILGHNTVFWYRQTMMQGLELLAYFRNRAPLDDSGMPKDRFSAEMPDATLATLKIQPSEPRDSAVYFCASGRGTGSYNEQFFGPGTRLTVL.

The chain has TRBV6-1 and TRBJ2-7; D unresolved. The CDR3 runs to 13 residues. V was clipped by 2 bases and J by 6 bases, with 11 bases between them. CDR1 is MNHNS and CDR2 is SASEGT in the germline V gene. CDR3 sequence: CASSEFLSVEQYV. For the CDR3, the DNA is TGTGCCAGCAGTGAATTTTTGAGTGTCGAGCAGTACGTC.

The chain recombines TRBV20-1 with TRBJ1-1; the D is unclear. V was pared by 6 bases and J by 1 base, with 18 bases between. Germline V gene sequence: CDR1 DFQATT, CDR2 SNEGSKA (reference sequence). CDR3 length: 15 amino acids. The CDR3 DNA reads TGCAGTGCGATCAGGCAACCTTATTCGAACACTGAAGCTTTCTTT. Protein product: CSAIRQPYSNTEAFF.

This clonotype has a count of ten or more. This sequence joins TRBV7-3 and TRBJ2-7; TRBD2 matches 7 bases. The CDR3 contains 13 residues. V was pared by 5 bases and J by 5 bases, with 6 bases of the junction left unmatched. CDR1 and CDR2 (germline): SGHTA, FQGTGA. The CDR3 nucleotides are TGTGCCAGCAGCGCGGGGGTCGGCCACGAGCAGTACTTC. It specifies CASSAGVGHEQYF.